These 3 T cell receptor beta chains came from one sample sequenced in a study of T cells in Graves' hyperthyroidism and ophthalmopathy. Amplification of TCR beta CDR3 regions used RNA as the template. Initially, a first-round RT-PCR of the TCR CDR3 employed the HTBI primer set. TCRdb reprocessed the multiplex PCR reads via MiXCR and lists one record per CDR3 protein. Of roughly 260,000 distinct CDR3 sequences in the sample, roughly 14% are singletons; the top ten hold roughly 15%. Material for sequencing was blood. The receptors were gathered from a woman aged 35 to 49 with Graves' hyperthyroidism that later progressed to Graves' ophthalmopathy.

The table lists this clonotype with many counts. The chain joins TRBV2 to TRBJ1-2; D is possibly TRBD1 (5 bases). Germline V gene sequence: CDR1 SNHLY, CDR2 FYNNEI. This CDR3 comprises 15 residues. Trimming left V 6 bases short and J 5 bases short, with 19 bases between. The CDR3 sequence: CASRPRQKLIYGYTF. The CDR3 DNA sequence: TGTGCCAGCAGACCCAGACAGAAATTAATATATGGCTACACCTTC.

This clonotype has a count of ten or more. This chain links TRBV7-3 with TRBJ2-1, with D tentatively TRBD2 (6 bases). The germline V gene encodes CDR1 SGHTA and CDR2 FQGTGA. Trimming removed 0 bases from V and 3 bases from J, with 9 bases in between. The CDR3 consists of 15 residues. CDR3 protein: CASSLTAGHYNEQFF. CDR3 in DNA: TGTGCCAGCAGCTTAACGGCGGGGCACTACAATGAGCAGTTCTTC.

V is TRBV7-9 and J is TRBJ1-1; D uncertain. The CDR3 extends over 14 amino acids. Trimming pared 5 bases from V and 0 bases from J, leaving 10 bases between. Germline V gives CDR1 SEHNR, CDR2 FQNEAQ (reference sequence). In DNA, the CDR3 is TGTGCCAGCAGCACACGGACGGTGAACACTGAAGCTTTCTTT. Translating gives CASSTRTVNTEAFF. Supplemented by reference TRBV7-9 and TRBJ1-1, the full variable domain reads DTGVSQNPRHKITKRGQNVTFRCDPISEHNRLYWYRQTLGQGPEFLTYFQNEAQLEKSRLLSDRFSAERPKGSFSTLEIQRTEQGDSAMYLCASSTRTVNTEAFFGQGTRLTVV.